A selection of T cell receptor beta chains follows, all from one sample in a study of blood T cell repertoires in COVID-19. Assay used: immunoSEQ multiplex PCR; TCRdb lists only in-frame clones, some missing. The table lists approximately 300,000 clones, 75% to 90% of them singletons. Sample: PBMCs or T cells enriched from blood (not recorded which). The receptors were sampled from a man aged 60 to 75 who had recovered from COVID-19. Each CDR3 is given with its conserved first and last residue. A D gene is named only where the DNA matches it firmly. Only some rows state a clone size, as once, few, many or a class for expanded clones.

j_call | v_call | clone_size | d_call | cdr3_aa | cdr3_nt
TRBJ2-1 | TRBV5-5 | . | TRBD2 | CASSLGASGSLDNEQFF | TGTGCCAGCAGCTTGGGGGCTAGCGGGAGTCTGGACAATGAGCAGTTCTTC
TRBJ1-5 | TRBV28 | . | . | CASSSTPPGPERGNQPQHF | TGTGCCAGCAGTTCCACCCCCCCGGGCCCCGAGAGGGGCAATCAGCCCCAGCATTTT
TRBJ1-1 | TRBV11-1 | . | . | CASSFRGAEAFF | TGTGCCAGCAGCTTTCGGGGTGCTGAAGCTTTCTTT
TRBJ2-1 | TRBV24-1 | . | . | CATSGNRELIRNEQFF | TGTGCCACCAGTGGCAACAGGGAATTAATCCGGAATGAGCAGTTCTTC
TRBJ1-1 | TRBV5-4 | . | . | CASSQDSLEAFF | TGTGCCAGCAGTCAGGACAGTCTGGAAGCTTTCTTT
TRBJ2-5 | TRBV20-1 | . | TRBD2 | CSASIPGGRQETQYF | TGCAGTGCTAGTATTCCGGGAGGACGCCAAGAGACCCAGTACTTC
TRBJ1-6 | TRBV7-9 | . | . | CASSLARQGNTYNSPLHF | TGTGCCAGCAGCTTAGCGCGGCAGGGTAACACCTATAATTCACCCCTCCACTTT
TRBJ2-7 | TRBV12-3/TRBV12-4 | . | . | CASSFFSSYEQYF | TGTGCCAGCAGTTTTTTTAGCTCCTACGAGCAGTACTTC
TRBJ1-5 | TRBV28 | . | . | CASATDTLGRQPQHF | TGTGCCAGCGCAACAGACACACTAGGCCGTCAGCCCCAGCATTTT
TRBJ1-4 | TRBV5-4 | . | TRBD1 | CASSPTGARNEKLFF | TGTGCCAGCAGCCCGACAGGGGCACGCAATGAAAAACTGTTTTTT
TRBJ1-5 | TRBV18 | . | . | CASSPGGTVNQPQHF | TGTGCCAGCTCACCCGGAGGGACGGTCAATCAGCCCCAGCATTTT
TRBJ2-2 | TRBV7-3 | once | . | CASSLWALTGELFF | TGTGCCAGCAGCTTATGGGCCCTCACCGGGGAGCTGTTTTTT
TRBJ2-1 | TRBV10-3 | . | TRBD2 | CAISDPGLAGPNEQFF | TGTGCCATCAGTGACCCGGGACTAGCGGGGCCGAATGAGCAGTTCTTC
TRBJ2-1 | TRBV24-1 | . | . | CATSLGTHNEQFF | TGTGCCACCAGTCTCGGGACACACAATGAGCAGTTCTTC
TRBJ2-7 | TRBV24-1 | . | . | CATSASGEASYEQYF | TGTGCCACCAGTGCCTCGGGGGAAGCCTCCTACGAGCAGTACTTC
TRBJ2-1 | TRBV29-1 | . | TRBD2 | CSLRTSGVYNEQFF | TGCAGCTTAAGGACTAGCGGAGTCTACAATGAGCAGTTCTTC
TRBJ2-3 | TRBV11-2 | . | TRBD1 | CASSLLGQGGTDTQYF | TGTGCCAGCAGCCTCCTAGGACAGGGGGGCACAGATACGCAGTATTTT
TRBJ1-2 | TRBV11-2 | . | TRBD1 | CASSFRGQPEPNYGYTF | TGTGCCAGCAGCTTCAGGGGGCAACCCGAACCTAACTATGGCTACACCTTC
TRBJ2-3 | TRBV7-2 | . | TRBD2 | CASSPLSGTHSKDTQYF | TGTGCCAGCAGCCCCCTTAGCGGGACGCACTCCAAGGATACGCAGTATTTT
TRBJ2-3 | TRBV19 | . | . | CASSRRELADTQYF | TGTGCCAGTAGTAGACGGGAGTTGGCAGATACGCAGTATTTT
TRBJ1-1 | TRBV18 | . | TRBD1 | CASSPLPGQINTEAFF | TGTGCCAGCTCACCTCTTCCGGGACAGATTAACACTGAAGCTTTCTTT
TRBJ2-3 | TRBV7-9 | . | . | CASSLAEISTDTQYF | TGTGCCAGCAGCTTAGCGGAGATCAGCACAGATACGCAGTATTTT
TRBJ1-4 | TRBV2 | . | . | CASDSGLREGEKLFF | TGTGCCAGTGACTCGGGCCTCCGGGAGGGTGAAAAACTGTTTTTT
TRBJ1-2 | TRBV4-2 | . | . | CASSQEVVNYGYTF | TGTGCCAGCAGCCAAGAGGTAGTAAACTATGGCTACACCTTC
TRBJ2-3 | TRBV5-1 | . | . | CASSLVSPRVTDTQYF | TGCGCCAGCAGCTTGGTATCCCCCAGGGTCACAGATACGCAGTATTTT
TRBJ2-1 | TRBV5-5 | . | TRBD2 | CASSLAPSGRSEQFF | TGTGCCAGCAGCTTGGCTCCTAGCGGGAGGAGTGAGCAGTTCTTC
TRBJ1-2 | TRBV23-1 | . | TRBD1 | CASSQPPTGGLFYGYTF | TGCGCCAGCAGTCAACCCCCGACAGGGGGCCTTTTCTATGGCTACACCTTC
TRBJ2-7 | TRBV5-1 | . | TRBD2 | CASSVTRAGLAREQYF | TGCGCCAGCAGTGTGACGAGGGCGGGACTAGCACGCGAGCAGTACTTC
TRBJ2-2 | TRBV5-1 | . | TRBD2 | CASSAAGTSGRANTGELFF | TGCGCCAGCAGCGCTGCCGGGACTAGCGGGAGGGCGAATACCGGGGAGCTGTTTTTT
TRBJ1-6 | TRBV28 | . | TRBD1 | CASSPGPGQGKNPLNSPLHF | TGTGCCAGCAGTCCTGGACCGGGACAGGGGAAGAATCCCCTAAATTCACCCCTCCACTTT
TRBJ2-2 | TRBV11-2 | . | . | CASSLLTGELFF | TGTGCCAGCAGCTTATTAACCGGGGAGCTGTTTTTT
TRBJ2-6 | TRBV18 | . | TRBD2 | CASSRFRGGTGANVLTF | TGTGCCAGCTCACGCTTCCGGGGGGGAACGGGGGCCAACGTCCTGACTTTC
TRBJ2-7 | TRBV19 | . | TRBD1 | CASSEQGANEQYF | TGTGCCAGTAGCGAACAGGGGGCCAACGAGCAGTACTTC
TRBJ1-1 | TRBV5-1 | . | TRBD1 | CASRRPGQENTEAFF | TGCGCCAGCAGGCGGCCGGGACAGGAGAACACTGAAGCTTTCTTT
TRBJ1-5 | TRBV19 | . | TRBD1 | CASRPGQGRRSNQPQHF | TGTGCCAGTAGACCGGGACAGGGACGTCGTAGCAATCAGCCCCAGCATTTT
TRBJ2-2 | TRBV7-2 | . | TRBD2 | CASSAGRGAPNTGELFF | TGTGCCAGCAGCGCGGGGAGGGGCGCTCCGAACACCGGGGAGCTGTTTTTT
TRBJ2-5 | TRBV5-4 | . | . | CASSFQGRETQYF | TGTGCCAGCAGCTTCCAGGGGCGAGAGACCCAGTACTTC
TRBJ1-6 | TRBV18 | . | . | CASSPPASNSPLHF | TGTGCCAGCTCACCACCAGCCTCAAATTCACCCCTCCACTTT
TRBJ1-3 | TRBV28 | . | . | CASSFLATSPPGNTIYF | TGTGCCAGCAGTTTTCTAGCAACGTCTCCACCTGGAAACACCATATATTTT
TRBJ2-1 | TRBV19 | . | . | CASSMAPSRGSSYNEQFF | TGTGCCAGTAGTATGGCTCCCTCTAGGGGGAGCTCCTACAATGAGCAGTTCTTC